This T cell receptor (beta chain) originates from a study of TET2 disruption in CD19-targeted CAR T cells. The table came from immunoSEQ multiplex PCR; TCRdb's copy has only in-frame clones and leaves some out. Its clone listing holds about 25,000 clones. CDR1 is SNHLY, CDR2 FYNNEI, per germline. This CDR3 has 15 amino acids. As to this clone: Antigen specificity is unknown. One end of the junction fails to match germline, which may point to a read error. Sequencing ends 3 residues short of the CDR3 end; the germline J gene provides the rest. At the DNA level, this CDR3 is encoded by other sequences in the same sample as well.

Treatment in this sample: autologous CTL019 cells: CD19 CAR with 4-1BB and CD3 zeta domains. T cells for CTL019 manufacturing were collected from peripheral blood by leukapheresis. This rearrangement joins TRBV2 to TRBJ1-2; the D gene is possibly TRBD1 (6 bases). The sequenced sample was CD8- CAR+ T cells sorted from cultured blood T cells, obtained for CD19 CAR T cell therapy. Subset here: CD8-negative CAR-positive T cells from the infusion product. This clonotype originated in a man aged 70 or older with chronic lymphocytic leukemia. CDR3 DNA, as far as it was read: TGTGCCAGCAGTGAAGCTGGTCAGGGGCCCTATGGT. Amino acids: CASSEAGQGPYG. The entire CDR3 sequence reads CASSEAGQGPYGYTF.